In its sample, the clone carrying this TCR beta chain was seen a few times. Its specificity is not known. TCRdb reprocessed the reads with MiXCR, giving one entry per CDR3 protein. The sample has 700,000 to 850,000 distinct CDR3 sequences, 30% to 35% seen once. These data come from a study of T cell repertoires in cytomegalovirus infection. Whole-study context: Public TCR beta signatures indicated both CMV infection and matching HLA type.

The study's findings and limits: Ex vivo, HLA-C-restricted CMV-specific TCR beta clonotypes prevailed over the rest of the response. CMV carriers having the relevant HLA were flagged by cumulative public TCR beta family frequency.

Trimming cost V 4 bases and J 6 bases, with 12 bases left between them. Germline V gives CDR1 MGHDK, CDR2 SYGVNS. This CDR3 region has 13 residues. The receptor's source is a human donor in good health (CMV status not recorded). Some clones in this sample may be carry-over from other donors' samples. This chain connects TRBV25-1 to TRBJ1-2, with unresolved D. The sample was cultured CD8+ T cells from PBMCs, taken from culture after CMV antigen stimulation. CDR3 sequence: CASSVAGMDGYTF. CDR3 bases: TGTGCCAGCAGTGTGGCGGGGATGGATGGCTACACCTTC.